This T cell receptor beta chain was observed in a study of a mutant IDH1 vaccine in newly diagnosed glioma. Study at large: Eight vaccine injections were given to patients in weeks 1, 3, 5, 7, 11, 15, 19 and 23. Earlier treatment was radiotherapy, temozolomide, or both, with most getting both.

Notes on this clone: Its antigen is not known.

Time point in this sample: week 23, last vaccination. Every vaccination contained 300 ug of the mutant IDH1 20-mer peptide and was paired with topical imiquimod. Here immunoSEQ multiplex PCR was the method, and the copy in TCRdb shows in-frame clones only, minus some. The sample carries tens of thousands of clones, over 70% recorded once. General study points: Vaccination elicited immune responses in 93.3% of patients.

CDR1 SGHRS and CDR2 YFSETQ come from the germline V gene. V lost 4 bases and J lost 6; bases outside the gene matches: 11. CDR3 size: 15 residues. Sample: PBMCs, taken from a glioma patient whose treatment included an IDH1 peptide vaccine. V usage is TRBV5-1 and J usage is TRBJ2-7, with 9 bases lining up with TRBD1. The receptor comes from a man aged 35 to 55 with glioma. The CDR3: CASSITSDRGREQYF. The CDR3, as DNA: TGCGCCAGCAGCATCACCTCGGACAGGGGACGCGAGCAGTACTTC.